The following is a TCR beta chain sequence with its context. No antigen is known for it. No base quality information exists; no much larger clone differs at one position. TCRbeta CDR3 regions were amplified from genomic DNA by means of the immunoSEQ Assay, a bias-controlled multiplex PCR. The source study handled its data this way. Nucleated cell counts per sample were estimated from amplification of reference gene primers within the assay. To quantify the absolute abundance of each unique TCRbeta CDR3 rearrangement, sequence reads were collapsed and filtered. Productive Simpson clonality was computed per sample as the square root of Simpson's diversity index over productive rearrangements. TCRdb's version of the immuneACCESS table is confined to in-frame rearrangements and falls short of the full clone set. An unresolved V gene accounts for under half of the shortfall where checked; the remainder is of unknown origin. V, J and clone size were drawn from that table, and D and trimming were deduced from the DNA. A total of nearly 200,000 clones appear in this sample, roughly 80% of them only once. The ten largest clones add up to approximately 7.6% of the sample.

The sample is drawn from a study of blood T cell repertoires in COVID-19 (dated by TCRdb to 2020 to 2022). The study in broad terms: Collaborator samples came from the United States, Italy and Spain and covered acute and convalescent phases of COVID-19. The material from the prospective study consisted of cDNA or gDNA derived from T cells, B-cell-depleted T cells, or PBMCs. Subjects who had been exposed to COVID-19, were actively infected with it, or had recovered from it provided the deeply sampled blood TCRbeta repertoires that made up the dataset. The repertoires were made available in a free public database intended to serve as a resource for research on the immune response to SARS-CoV-2. The samples were drawn from two sources: the first 160 participants of the ongoing ImmuneRACE study, and 950 to 1,500 subjects contributed by 6 global collaborators. Sample metadata almost always included a de-identified subject ID, COVID-19 status, age in years and sex. Where HLA class I and class II types were available, the types were taken from metadata supplied by the sample provider, not from assay-based typing.

The CDR1 and CDR2 encoded by the germline V gene (reference sequence) are GTSNPN and SVGIG. The CDR3 contains 13 residues, cysteine and phenylalanine counted. Just CDR3 DNA is preserved here, 39 bases in frame from base 1. Between the V and J ends, shortened by 5 bases and 0 bases respectively, the junction contains 10 bases. In the prospective study, participants were about 18 to 89 years old, resided in approximately 22 geographic areas of the United States, and were enrolled through a virtual design. In the prospective study, participants were assigned to cohorts based on the clinical history participants reported in a screening survey and a study questionnaire. ImmuneRACE Cohort 3 recovered participants were defined by two consecutive negative NP/OP PCR tests, healthcare professional clearance, or symptom resolution. In the prospective study, mobile phlebotomists collected whole blood, serum and a nasopharyngeal or oropharyngeal swab from each participant. Over a roughly two-month period, participants in the prospective study had the option of providing additional blood draws and questionnaires. Blood samples from the prospective study were shipped frozen or at room temperature prior to DNA extraction.

The paper as a whole reports these results and caveats: The quantity of clinical and demographic metadata differed by source and by participant and was supplied without curation.

Sequencing input: PBMCs or T cells enriched from blood (not recorded which). The TCR sequence derives from a man aged 35 to 55 who had recovered from COVID-19. In this chain, TRBV30 is recombined with TRBJ1-1, with the D gene uncertain. The sequence in DNA is TGTGCCTGGTCGCCGAGCTTGAACACTGAAGCTTTCTTT. Translated, this gives CAWSPSLNTEAFF.